The present T cell receptor (beta chain) was sequenced within a study of shared clonotypes between healthy human individuals. Repertoires were generated with immunoSEQ multiplex PCR, while TCRdb's copy carries only in-frame clones and drops some. The sample includes about 2.4 million clones, 90% to 95% seen only once; the top ten take about 0.38%. The sequence was collected from a man between 18 and 29 years old in good health. Some clones in this sample may be carry-over from other donors' samples. Sample: naive CD4+ T cells from PBMCs. Regarding subset: CD45RA+ positively selected.

For the CDR3, the DNA is TGTGCCAGCAGGCCCGGTCGGGCTAGCGATGGGGAGACCCAGTACTTC. Its translation is CASRPGRASDGETQYF. The chain recombines TRBV7-3 with TRBJ2-5, with D possibly TRBD2 on 6 matching bases. The CDR3 runs to 16 residues. Between the trimmed V and J ends, which lost 6 bases and 5 bases, there was a span of 22 bases. In germline, CDR1 is SGHTA, CDR2 FQGTGA.